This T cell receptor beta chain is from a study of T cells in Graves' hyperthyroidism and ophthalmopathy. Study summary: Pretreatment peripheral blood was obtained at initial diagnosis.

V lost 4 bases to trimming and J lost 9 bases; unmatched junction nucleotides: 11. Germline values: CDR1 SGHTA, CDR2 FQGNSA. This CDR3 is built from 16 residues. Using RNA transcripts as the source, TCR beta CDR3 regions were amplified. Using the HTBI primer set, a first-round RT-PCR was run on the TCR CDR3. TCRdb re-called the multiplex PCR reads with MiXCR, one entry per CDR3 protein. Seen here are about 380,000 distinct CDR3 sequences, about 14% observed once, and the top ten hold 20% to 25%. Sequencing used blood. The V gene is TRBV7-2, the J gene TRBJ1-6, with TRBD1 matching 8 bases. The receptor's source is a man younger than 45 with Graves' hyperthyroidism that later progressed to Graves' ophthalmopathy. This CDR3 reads CASSSTGGLLSSPLHF. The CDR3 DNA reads TGTGCCAGCAGCTCAACAGGGGGGTTATTGAGTTCACCCCTCCACTTT.